The subject of this entry is one T cell receptor beta chain. What it binds is not known. This specimen belongs to a study of T cells in Graves' hyperthyroidism and ophthalmopathy. From RNA transcripts, TCR beta CDR3 regions were amplified. Primed by the HTBI set, a first-round RT-PCR was run on the TCR CDR3. MiXCR, applied by TCRdb to the multiplex PCR reads, yields one record per CDR3 protein. The table includes about 420,000 distinct CDR3 sequences, approximately 14% detected once. This CDR3 region has 13 residues. J gave up 0 bases and V 8 bases, and 1 base lay outside the gene matches. The study's findings and limits: A median approximately 6.8 months before onset, the model predicted ophthalmopathy.

Stable disease denoted Graves' hyperthyroidism without ophthalmopathy progression within 18 months. Exclusion of a patient resulted from uncontrolled infection, other autoimmune disease, pregnancy or lactation. The V and J genes are TRBV12-3 or TRBV12-4 and TRBJ2-1; 7 bases line up with TRBD2. This clonotype was obtained from a young woman with Graves' hyperthyroidism. Sequencing was performed on blood. Here the CDR3 reads CASGLDSYNEQFF. CDR3 coding DNA: TGTGCCAGCGGACTAGACTCCTACAATGAGCAGTTCTTC.